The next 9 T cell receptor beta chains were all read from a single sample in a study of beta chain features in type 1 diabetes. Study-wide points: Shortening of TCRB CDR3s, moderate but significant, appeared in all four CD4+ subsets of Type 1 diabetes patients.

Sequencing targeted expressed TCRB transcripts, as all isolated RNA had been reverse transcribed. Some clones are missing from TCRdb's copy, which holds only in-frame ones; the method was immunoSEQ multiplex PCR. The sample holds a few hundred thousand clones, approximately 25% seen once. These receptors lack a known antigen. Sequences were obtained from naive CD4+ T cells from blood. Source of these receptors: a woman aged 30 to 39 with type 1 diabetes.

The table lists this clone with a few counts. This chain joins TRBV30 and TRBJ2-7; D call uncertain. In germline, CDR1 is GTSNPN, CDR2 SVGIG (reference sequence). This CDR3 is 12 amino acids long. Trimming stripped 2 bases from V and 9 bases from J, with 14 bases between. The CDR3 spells CAWSSTLLRQYF. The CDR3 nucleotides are TGTGCCTGGAGTTCAACCCTCCTGAGGCAGTACTTC.

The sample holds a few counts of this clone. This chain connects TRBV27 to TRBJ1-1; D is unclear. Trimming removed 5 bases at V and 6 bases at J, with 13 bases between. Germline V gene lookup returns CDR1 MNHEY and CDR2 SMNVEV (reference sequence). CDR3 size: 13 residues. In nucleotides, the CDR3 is TGTGCCAGCAGTCAAACCCCTAGTGCTGAAGCTTTCTTT. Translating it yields CASSQTPSAEAFF.

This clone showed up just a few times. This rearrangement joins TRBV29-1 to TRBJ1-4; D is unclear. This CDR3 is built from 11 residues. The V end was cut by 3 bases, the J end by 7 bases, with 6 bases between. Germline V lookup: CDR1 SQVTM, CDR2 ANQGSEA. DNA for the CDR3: TGCAGCGTTGAGAGGGTTGAAAAACTGTTTTTT. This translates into CSVERVEKLFF.

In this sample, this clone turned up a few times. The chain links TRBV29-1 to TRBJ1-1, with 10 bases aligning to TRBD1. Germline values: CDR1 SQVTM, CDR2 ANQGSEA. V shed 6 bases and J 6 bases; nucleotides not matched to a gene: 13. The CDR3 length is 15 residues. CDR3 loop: CSVPGTGELRPEAFF. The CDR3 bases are TGCAGCGTACCCGGGACAGGGGAATTGAGGCCTGAAGCTTTCTTT.

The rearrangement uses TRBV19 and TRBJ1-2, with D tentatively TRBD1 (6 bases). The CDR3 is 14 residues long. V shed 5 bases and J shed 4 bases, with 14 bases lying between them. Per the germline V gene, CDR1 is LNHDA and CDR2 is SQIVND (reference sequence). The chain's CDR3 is CASSSVGDTYGYTF. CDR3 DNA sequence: TGTGCCAGTAGTTCGGTGGGGGACACCTATGGCTACACCTTC.

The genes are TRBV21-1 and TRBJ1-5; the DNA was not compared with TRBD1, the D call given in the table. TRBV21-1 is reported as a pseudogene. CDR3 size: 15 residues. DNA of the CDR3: TGTGCCAGCATAAGAGGGGACACAAGGAATCAGCCCCAGCATTTT. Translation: CASIRGDTRNQPQHF.

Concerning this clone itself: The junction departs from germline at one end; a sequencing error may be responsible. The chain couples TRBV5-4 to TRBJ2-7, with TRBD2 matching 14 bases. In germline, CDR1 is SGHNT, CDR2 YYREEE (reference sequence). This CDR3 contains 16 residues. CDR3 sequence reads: CASSRGLAGVTRVIDF. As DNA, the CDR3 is TGTGCCAGCAGCCGGGGACTAGCGGGAGTTACCCGGGTCATCGACTTC.

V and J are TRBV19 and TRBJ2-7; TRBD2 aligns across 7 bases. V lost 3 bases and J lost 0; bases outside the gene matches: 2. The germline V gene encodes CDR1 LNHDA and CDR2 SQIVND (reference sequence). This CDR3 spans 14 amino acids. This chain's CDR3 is CASSMGGSSYEQYF. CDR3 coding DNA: TGTGCCAGTAGTATGGGGGGGAGCTCCTACGAGCAGTACTTC.

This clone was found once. The CDR3 nucleotides are TGTGCCAGCAGCGCGGACAGGGGGACTCCCGGGGAGCTGTTTTTT. Protein product: CASSADRGTPGELFF. This chain connects TRBV9 to TRBJ2-2; 10 bases match TRBD1. This CDR3 has 15 residues. The germline gives CDR1 SGDLS, CDR2 YYNGEE. With 3 bases clipped from V and 6 bases from J, the junction kept 5 bases outside the gene matches.